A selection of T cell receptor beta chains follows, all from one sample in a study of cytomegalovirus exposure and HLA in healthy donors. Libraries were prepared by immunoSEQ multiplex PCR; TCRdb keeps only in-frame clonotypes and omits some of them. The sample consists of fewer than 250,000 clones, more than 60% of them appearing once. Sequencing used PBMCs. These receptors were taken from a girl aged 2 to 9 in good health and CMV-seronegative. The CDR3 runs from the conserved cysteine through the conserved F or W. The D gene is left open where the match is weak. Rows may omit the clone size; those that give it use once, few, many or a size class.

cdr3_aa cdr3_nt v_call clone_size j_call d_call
CASSQRGSGRQISFMNTEAFF TGTGCCAGCAGCCAGCGGGGGTCAGGGAGACAGATATCGTTCATGAACACTGAAGCTTTCTTT TRBV14 . TRBJ1-1 .
CAIRGLLAPDTQYF TGTGCCATTCGGGGACTTCTCGCCCCAGATACGCAGTATTTT TRBV28 . TRBJ2-3 .
CASSVPETGVNTEAFF TGTGCCAGCAGCGTACCTGAGACAGGGGTTAACACTGAAGCTTTCTTT TRBV9 . TRBJ1-1 TRBD1
CASSLGQPSATNEKLFF TGCGCCAGCAGCCTGGGACAGCCTAGTGCAACTAATGAAAAACTGTTTTTT TRBV5-1 . TRBJ1-4 TRBD1
CASSLSTSYGYTF TGCGCCAGCAGCTTGTCCACAAGCTATGGCTACACCTTC TRBV5-1 . TRBJ1-2 .
CASSDPSAGNSYNEQFF TGTGCCAGCAGTGACCCCTCTGCGGGGAACTCCTACAATGAGCAGTTCTTC TRBV25-1 few TRBJ2-1 .
CASSYDGSMQETQYF TGTGCCAGCAGTTACGACGGGAGTATGCAAGAGACCCAGTACTTC TRBV6-5 . TRBJ2-5 .
CASSWGPVSNQPQHF TGTGCCAGCAGCTGGGGGCCGGTTAGCAATCAGCCCCAGCATTTT TRBV7-9 once TRBJ1-5 .
CASSQEGSRVGGYTF TGCGCCAGCAGCCAAGAAGGTTCCAGGGTTGGTGGCTACACCTTC TRBV4-1 . TRBJ1-2 .
CAVTRRGKGYADTQYF TGTGCCGTAACTCGCAGGGGCAAGGGCTATGCAGATACGCAGTATTTT TRBV28 . TRBJ2-3 .
CASSSQGADTQYF TGTGCCAGCAGCTCACAGGGGGCTGATACGCAGTATTTT TRBV5-6 . TRBJ2-3 TRBD1
CASSLVTGDNEQFF TGTGCCAGCAGCTTAGTCACAGGGGACAATGAGCAGTTCTTC TRBV7-9 . TRBJ2-1 TRBD1
CASSTGARGDEQYF TGTGCCAGCAGTACAGGGGCGCGTGGGGACGAGCAGTACTTC TRBV9 . TRBJ2-7 TRBD1
CASSEEFGTLSPNQPQHF TGTGCCAGCAGTGAAGAATTCGGGACACTATCCCCCAATCAGCCCCAGCATTTT TRBV2 . TRBJ1-5 .
CASSKMEGRGYGYTF TGTGCCAGCAGTAAAATGGAGGGCCGAGGCTATGGCTACACCTTC TRBV25-1 . TRBJ1-2 .
CASSYGSQGANEKLFF TGTGCCAGCAGTTACGGGAGCCAGGGGGCTAATGAAAAACTGTTTTTT TRBV6-5 . TRBJ1-4 TRBD1
CASSLAGGTRSETQYF TGCGCCAGCAGCTTGGCTGGCGGGACGAGGTCGGAGACCCAGTACTTC TRBV5-1 once TRBJ2-5 .
CASSLLGGDNEKLFF TGTGCCAGCAGCCTCCTCGGCGGTGATAATGAAAAACTGTTTTTT TRBV7-6 few TRBJ1-4 .
CASMGLAGGSEQYF TGTGCCAGCATGGGGCTAGCGGGAGGTAGCGAGCAGTACTTC TRBV27 . TRBJ2-7 TRBD2
CASSLGVGTKNYGYTF TGTGCCAGCAGCTTAGGGGTCGGGACAAAAAACTATGGCTACACCTTC TRBV7-9 . TRBJ1-2 .
CASGRGYYEQFF TGTGCCAGTGGAAGGGGATACTATGAGCAGTTCTTC TRBV19 few TRBJ2-1 .
CASSYFHRGTEAFF TGTGCCAGCAGCTACTTCCACAGGGGCACTGAAGCTTTCTTT TRBV5-5 . TRBJ1-1 TRBD1
CASSRTGQGFYGYTF TGTGCCAGCAGTCGGACCGGACAGGGCTTCTATGGCTACACCTTC TRBV27 . TRBJ1-2 TRBD1
CASSLGQGVRGYTF TGCGCCAGCAGCTTGGGCCAGGGGGTGCGGGGCTACACCTTC TRBV5-1 . TRBJ1-2 TRBD1
CASSLYSGVGLQPQHF TGTGCCAGCAGTTTATATTCGGGGGTTGGTCTTCAGCCCCAGCATTTT TRBV28 . TRBJ1-5 .
CASRRPGQGNYGYTF TGTGCCAGCAGACGACCGGGACAGGGGAACTATGGCTACACCTTC TRBV6-6 . TRBJ1-2 TRBD1
CSVEDRPGEKLFF TGCAGCGTTGAAGATCGCCCGGGGGAAAAACTGTTTTTT TRBV29-1 . TRBJ1-4 .
CASSQTFRDKQETQYF TGTGCCAGCTCCCAAACCTTCCGGGACAAGCAAGAGACCCAGTACTTC TRBV2 . TRBJ2-5 .
CASSGGSGTGGIEAFF TGCGCCAGCAGTGGGGGCTCCGGGACAGGGGGCATTGAAGCTTTCTTT TRBV10-1 . TRBJ1-1 TRBD1
CSVEVNLHRGRGGFF TGCAGCGTCGAAGTCAATTTACACAGGGGCCGGGGGGGGTTCTTC TRBV29-1 . TRBJ2-1 .
CASSGLQRKAFF TGTGCCAGCAGTGGACTACAGCGGAAGGCTTTCTTT TRBV2 . TRBJ1-1 .
CASSLELSTGGGTF TGCGCCAGCAGCTTGGAATTGTCGACAGGGGGAGGCACCTTC TRBV5-1 . TRBJ1-2 TRBD1
CASSLPGQPQHF TGTGCCAGCAGTTTGCCGGGGCAGCCCCAGCATTTT TRBV28 . TRBJ1-5 .
CASSGNSGRTDTQYF TGTGCCAGCAGTGGGAATAGCGGGAGGACAGATACGCAGTATTTT TRBV2 few TRBJ2-3 TRBD2
CASRVRQGKETQYF TGTGCCAGCAGGGTTCGGCAGGGTAAAGAGACCCAGTACTTC TRBV6-6 . TRBJ2-5 .
CASSNGTPNEQYF TGTGCCAGTAGTAACGGGACTCCAAACGAGCAGTACTTC TRBV19 . TRBJ2-7 .
CASSASSPRGPFF TGTGCCAGCAGTGCGTCAAGTCCCAGGGGCCCGTTCTTC TRBV2 . TRBJ2-1 .
CASSSGTGGYEQYF TGTGCCAGCAGCTCCGGGACAGGGGGTTACGAGCAGTACTTC TRBV11-2 few TRBJ2-7 TRBD1
CASSFGGSQETQYF TGTGCCAGCAGCTTCGGCGGAAGCCAAGAGACCCAGTACTTC TRBV7-2 . TRBJ2-5 .
CASSLLLRGAQNEQYF TGTGCCAGCAGCTTGTTGCTTCGGGGGGCGCAGAACGAGCAGTACTTC TRBV5-6 few TRBJ2-7 .
CASSELGGSSTDTQYF TGTGCCAGCAGTGAATTGGGCGGGTCTTCGACAGATACGCAGTATTTT TRBV6-1 few TRBJ2-3 .